This T cell receptor (beta chain) was sequenced for a study of cytomegalovirus exposure and HLA in healthy donors. Study-wide results and limits: 164 TCR beta chains were listed as cytomegalovirus-associated. The majority of TCR sequences were rare, yet some public TCRs appeared in many donors. Clusters of TCRs from the first cohort tended to co-occur in the 120 or so validation repertoires (as a later analysis found).

This clone has more than one count but fewer than ten. The antigen is undetermined. Generated by immunoSEQ multiplex PCR, the TCRdb table keeps only in-frame clones and is missing some. This table has 70,000 to 75,000 clones, around 94% appearing once. While the first cohort had about 610 subjects, the donors belonged to the separate validation cohort of over a hundred subjects. The sequencing input was PBMCs. The sequence derives from a woman aged 18 to 35 in good health and CMV-seropositive.

Here the CDR3 reads CASSLWGGQETQYF. CDR3 DNA sequence: TGTGCCAGCAGCTTATGGGGGGGACAAGAGACCCAGTACTTC. The chain joins TRBV11-3 to TRBJ2-5; 7 bases map to TRBD2. Germline-derived CDR1 and CDR2 are SGHNT and YENEEA. Losses at the gene ends were 2 bases for V and 2 bases for J; bases not matched to a gene: 2. There are 14 residues in the CDR3.